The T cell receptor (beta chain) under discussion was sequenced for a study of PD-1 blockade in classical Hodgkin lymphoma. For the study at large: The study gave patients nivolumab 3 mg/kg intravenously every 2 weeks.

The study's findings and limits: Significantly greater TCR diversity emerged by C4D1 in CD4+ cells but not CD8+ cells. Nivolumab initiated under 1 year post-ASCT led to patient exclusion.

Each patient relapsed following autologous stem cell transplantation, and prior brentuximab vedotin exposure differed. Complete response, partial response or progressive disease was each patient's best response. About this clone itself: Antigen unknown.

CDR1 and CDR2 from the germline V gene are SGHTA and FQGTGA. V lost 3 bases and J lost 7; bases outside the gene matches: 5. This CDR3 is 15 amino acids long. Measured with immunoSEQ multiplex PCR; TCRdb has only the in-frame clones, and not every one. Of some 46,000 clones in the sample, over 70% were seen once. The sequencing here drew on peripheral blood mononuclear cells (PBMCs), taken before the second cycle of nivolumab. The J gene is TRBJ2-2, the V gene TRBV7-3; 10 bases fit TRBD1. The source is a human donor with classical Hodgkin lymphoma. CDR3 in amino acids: CASSFPGQGIGELFF. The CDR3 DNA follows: TGTGCCAGCAGCTTTCCGGGACAGGGGATCGGGGAGCTGTTTTTT.